This paragraph covers one T cell receptor (beta chain) sequence. Its antigen is unknown. The data derive from a study of identical twins' blood T cells. The study, taken as a whole, reports: Abundant TCRbeta CDR3s overlapped more between twins than with unrelated donors.

TCRdb analysed the 5' RACE reads with MiXCR anew, one entry per CDR3 protein. The sample comprises 400,000 or so distinct CDR3 sequences, under 30% of which are singletons, and about 6% rests with the top ten. The specimen sequenced was PBMCs. This clonotype was sampled from a woman between 18 and 50 years old in good health.

CDR3 amino acids: CASSFGESGTETQYF. The DNA for the CDR3 is TGTGCCAGCAGCTTTGGGGAAAGCGGGACTGAGACCCAGTACTTC. This chain links TRBV7-9 with TRBJ2-5, with 7 bases fitting TRBD2. The CDR3 is 15 residues long. CDR1 and CDR2 (germline): SEHNR, FQNEAQ (reference sequence). Unmatched junction bases numbered 9, after V lost 3 bases and J lost 5 bases.